These 3 T cell receptor beta chains originate from one sample sequenced in a study of blood T cell repertoires in COVID-19. Clones were sequenced by immunoSEQ multiplex PCR, and TCRdb holds only the in-frame ones, with some missing. The sample includes under 300,000 clones, under 85% of them seen just once. Sequencing was performed on peripheral blood. The receptor set was obtained from a man aged 25 to 45 who had recovered from COVID-19.

This sequence joins TRBV3-1 (or the pseudogene TRBV3-2) and TRBJ2-3; unclear D gene. The CDR3 extends over 12 amino acids. Germline-derived CDR1 and CDR2 are LGHDT and YNNKEL (reference sequence). V lost 3 bases to trimming and J lost 6 bases, with 7 bases between them. The CDR3 loop reads CASSHSVDTQYF. For the CDR3, the DNA is TGTGCCAGCAGCCACTCTGTTGATACGCAGTATTTT.

This chain joins TRBV4-1 and TRBJ1-3; D not certain. The germline V gene has CDR1 MGHRA and CDR2 YSYEKL. CDR3 length: 15 amino acids. Trimming cost V 2 bases and J 4 bases, with 12 bases left between them. CDR3 DNA sequence: TGCGCCAGCAGCCAACCTAGAAGAACCGGAAACACCATATATTTT. Protein product: CASSQPRRTGNTIYF.

The chain couples TRBV29-1 to TRBJ2-3, with 12 nucleotides matching TRBD2. The CDR3 spans 16 residues. V lost 5 bases to trimming and J lost 0 bases; unmatched junction nucleotides: 6. CDR1 SQVTM and CDR2 ANQGSEA come from the germline V gene. The CDR3 DNA follows: TGCAGCGTTTCAGGAGGACTAGCGGGGAGCACAGATACGCAGTATTTT. It is translated as CSVSGGLAGSTDTQYF.